This T cell receptor (beta chain) comes out of a study of a mutant IDH1 vaccine in newly diagnosed glioma. Study background: Of the patients given treatment, approximately 62% were male and roughly 38% were female, and a mean age of roughly 40 years was recorded. Prior therapy was radiotherapy, temozolomide, or both; most received both. The study's findings and limits: Vaccine-induced immune responses occurred in roughly 95% of patients.

Comments on this clone: What it recognizes is unknown.

Sequencing was performed with immunoSEQ multiplex PCR; in TCRdb, only in-frame clones are kept and a portion is missing. The sample gives over 80,000 clones, approximately 90% of which show up once; roughly 0.54% is in the top ten. The CDR3 length is 14 residues. The time point was: baseline, week 1 (first vaccination visit). As to treatment: pre-vaccination baseline after standard-of-care therapy. The specimen comprised PBMCs, sampled from a glioma patient treated with radiotherapy, temozolomide or both. V is TRBV21-1 and J is TRBJ1-5; the table's D call, TRBD1, was not checked against the DNA. TRBV21-1 represents a pseudogene. The sequence derives from a woman between 45 and 65 years old with glioma. The CDR3 DNA follows: TGTGCCAGCAGCAGGACAGGGGTCGATCAGCCCCAGCATTTT. Translating gives CASSRTGVDQPQHF.